This TCR beta chain was profiled in a study of response to subunit inactivated influenza vaccine. TCRdb passed the RT-PCR reads through MiXCR, listing each CDR3 protein once. The sample records about 570,000 distinct CDR3 sequences, about 11% being singletons. Germline loops: CDR1 DFQATT, CDR2 SNEGSKA (reference sequence). The V and J ends lost 5 bases and 5 bases respectively, with 12 bases between them. This CDR3 has 12 amino acids. The same data also contributed to another study, on T cells expressing NK-cell markers. As that study records: What made the TCR beta cDNA was 5'RACE template switching with UMIs. The study found dominant NKG2C+ clonotypes at about 1.0-7.0% of CD8+ T cells in roughly six donors.

V is TRBV20-1 and J is TRBJ2-5, with D possibly being TRBD2 (6 bases). This specimen consisted of PBMCs from blood, obtained on the day of vaccination. This clonotype originated in a man aged 50-60 years who received an inactivated influenza vaccine. The CDR3 DNA sequence: TGCAGTGCTCCCCTAGCGCCGGAGACCCAGTACTTC. It specifies CSAPLAPETQYF.